This TCR beta chain was documented in a study of T-cell reconstitution after alpha-beta-depleted transplantation in children. The V segment lost 7 bases and the J segment 3 bases; nucleotides outside the gene matches: 11. The length of the CDR3 is 14 residues. From germline, CDR1 is SQVTM and CDR2 ANQGSEA. The library targeted TCRbeta and was prepared with unique molecular identifiers. TCRdb recomputed calls from the PCR reads with MiXCR, one row per CDR3 protein. The sample has 500,000 or so distinct CDR3 sequences, roughly 10% seen once; the top ten hold 11% to 15%. In this sample, this clonotype turned up a few times.

This clonotype was obtained from a female patient aged 2-10 years who had a stem cell transplant for aplastic anemia, so the T cells may come from the graft donor. The material sequenced was PBMCs, mostly from graft donor cells, taken 180 days after TCRalphabeta/CD19-depleted stem cell transplant. The V gene is TRBV29-1, the J gene TRBJ1-2; 7 bases map to TRBD1. This CDR3 reads CSAPDWTGYYGYTF. CDR3 nucleotides: TGCAGCGCCCCAGACTGGACAGGTTACTATGGCTACACCTTC.